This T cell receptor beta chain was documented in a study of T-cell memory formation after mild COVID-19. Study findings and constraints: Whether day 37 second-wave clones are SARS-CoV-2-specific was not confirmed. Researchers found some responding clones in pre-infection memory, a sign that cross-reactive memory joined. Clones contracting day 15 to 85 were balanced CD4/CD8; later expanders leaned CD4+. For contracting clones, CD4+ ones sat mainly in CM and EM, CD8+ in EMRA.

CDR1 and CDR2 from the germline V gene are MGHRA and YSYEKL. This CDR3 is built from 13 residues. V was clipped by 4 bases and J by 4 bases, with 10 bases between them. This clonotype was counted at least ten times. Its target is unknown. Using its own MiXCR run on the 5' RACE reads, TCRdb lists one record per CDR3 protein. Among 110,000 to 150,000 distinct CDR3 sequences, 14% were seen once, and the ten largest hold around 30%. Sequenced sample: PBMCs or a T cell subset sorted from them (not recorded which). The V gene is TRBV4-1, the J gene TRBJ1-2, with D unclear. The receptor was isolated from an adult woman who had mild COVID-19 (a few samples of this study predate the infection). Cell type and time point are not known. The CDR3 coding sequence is TGCGCCAGCAGCCCATCTGGGCCCTATGGCTACACCTTC. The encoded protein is CASSPSGPYGYTF.